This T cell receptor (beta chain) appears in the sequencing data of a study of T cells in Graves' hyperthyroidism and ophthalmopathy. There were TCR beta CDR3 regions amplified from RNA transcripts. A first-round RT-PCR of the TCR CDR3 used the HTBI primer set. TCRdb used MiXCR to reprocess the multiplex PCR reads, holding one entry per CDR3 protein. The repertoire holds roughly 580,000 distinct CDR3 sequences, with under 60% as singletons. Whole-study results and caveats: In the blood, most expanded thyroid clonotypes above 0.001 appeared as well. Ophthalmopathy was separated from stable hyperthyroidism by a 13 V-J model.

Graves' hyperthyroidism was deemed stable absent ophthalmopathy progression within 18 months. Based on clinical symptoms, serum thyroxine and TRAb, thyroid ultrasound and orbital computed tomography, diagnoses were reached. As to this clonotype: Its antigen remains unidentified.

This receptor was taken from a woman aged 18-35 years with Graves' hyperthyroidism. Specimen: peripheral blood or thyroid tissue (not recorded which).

The CDR3 bases are TGCAGCCCAGGACACTTGAACTATGGCTACACCTTC. It is translated as CSPGHLNYGYTF. The V call is TRBV29-1, the J call TRBJ1-2; possible D gene TRBD1, 5 bases. The CDR3 has 12 amino acids. V was cut by 8 bases and J by 2 bases, with 12 bases left in between. The germline CDR1 and CDR2 sequences are SQVTM and ANQGSEA. The variable domain in full, completed from reference TRBV29-1 and TRBJ1-2, reads SAVISQKPSRDICQRGTSLTIQCQVDSQVTMMFWYRQQPGQSLTLIATANQGSEATYESGFVIDKFPISRPNLTFSTLTVSNMSPEDSSIYLCSPGHLNYGYTFGSGTRLTVV.